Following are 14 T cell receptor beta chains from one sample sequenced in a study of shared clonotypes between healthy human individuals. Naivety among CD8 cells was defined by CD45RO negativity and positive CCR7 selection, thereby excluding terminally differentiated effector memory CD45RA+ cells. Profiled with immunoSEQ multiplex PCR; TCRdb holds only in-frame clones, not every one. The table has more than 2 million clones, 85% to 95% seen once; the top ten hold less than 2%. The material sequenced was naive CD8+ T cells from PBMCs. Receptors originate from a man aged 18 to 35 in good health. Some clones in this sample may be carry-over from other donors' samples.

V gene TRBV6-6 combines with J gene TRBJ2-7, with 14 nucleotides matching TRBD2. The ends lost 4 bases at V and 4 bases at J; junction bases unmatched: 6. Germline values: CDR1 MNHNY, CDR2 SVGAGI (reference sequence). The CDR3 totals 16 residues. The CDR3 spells CASSWGLAGVGYEQYF. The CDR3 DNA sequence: TGTGCCAGCAGTTGGGGACTAGCGGGAGTCGGGTACGAGCAGTACTTC.

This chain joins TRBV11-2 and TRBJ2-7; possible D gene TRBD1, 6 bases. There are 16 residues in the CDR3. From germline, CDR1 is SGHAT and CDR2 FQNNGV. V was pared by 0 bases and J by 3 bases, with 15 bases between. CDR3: CASSLEATGHFYEQYF. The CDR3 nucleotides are TGTGCCAGCAGCTTAGAGGCGACGGGACACTTCTACGAGCAGTACTTC.

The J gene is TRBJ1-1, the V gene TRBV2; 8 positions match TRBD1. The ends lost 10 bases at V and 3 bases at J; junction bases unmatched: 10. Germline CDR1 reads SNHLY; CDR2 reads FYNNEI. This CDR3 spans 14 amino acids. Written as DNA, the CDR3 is TGTGCCATCCAAAGACAGGGGAGTGACACTGAAGCTTTCTTT. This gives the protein CAIQRQGSDTEAFF.

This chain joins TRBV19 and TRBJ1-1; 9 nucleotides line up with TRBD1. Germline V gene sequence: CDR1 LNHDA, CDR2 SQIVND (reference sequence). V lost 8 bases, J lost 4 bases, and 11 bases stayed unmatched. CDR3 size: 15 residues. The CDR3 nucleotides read TGTGCCAGTTCCCCACAGGGGGCGGTAGGCACTGAAGCTTTCTTT. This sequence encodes CASSPQGAVGTEAFF.

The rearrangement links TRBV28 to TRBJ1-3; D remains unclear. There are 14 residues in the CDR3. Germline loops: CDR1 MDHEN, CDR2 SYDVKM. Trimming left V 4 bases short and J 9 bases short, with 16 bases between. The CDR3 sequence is CASSSRLPDPTIYF. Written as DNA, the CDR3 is TGTGCCAGCAGTTCCCGCCTCCCCGATCCCACCATATATTTT.

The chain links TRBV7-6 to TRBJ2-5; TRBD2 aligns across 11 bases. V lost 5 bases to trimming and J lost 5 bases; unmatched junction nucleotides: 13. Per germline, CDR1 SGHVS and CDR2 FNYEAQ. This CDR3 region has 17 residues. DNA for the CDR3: TGTGCCAGCAGCGTCGGGACTAGCGGAGAAGTTACGGAGACCCAGTACTTC. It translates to CASSVGTSGEVTETQYF. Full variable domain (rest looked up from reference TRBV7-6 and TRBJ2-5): GAGVSQSPRYKVTKRGQDVALRCDPISGHVSLYWYRQALGQGPEFLTYFNYEAQQDKSGLPNDRFSAERPEGSISTLTIQRTEQRDSAMYRCASSVGTSGEVTETQYFGPGTRLLVL.

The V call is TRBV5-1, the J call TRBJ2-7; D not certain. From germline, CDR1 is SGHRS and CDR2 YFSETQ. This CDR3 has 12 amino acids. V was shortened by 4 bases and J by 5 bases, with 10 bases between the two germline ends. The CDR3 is CASSRVGHEQYF. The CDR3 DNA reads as TGCGCCAGCAGCCGCGTTGGGCACGAGCAGTACTTC. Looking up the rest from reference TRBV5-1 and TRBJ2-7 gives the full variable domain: KAGVTQTPRYLIKTRGQQVTLSCSPISGHRSVSWYQQTPGQGLQFLFEYFSETQRNKGNFPGRFSGRQFSNSRSEMNVSTLELGDSALYLCASSRVGHEQYFGPGTRLTVT.

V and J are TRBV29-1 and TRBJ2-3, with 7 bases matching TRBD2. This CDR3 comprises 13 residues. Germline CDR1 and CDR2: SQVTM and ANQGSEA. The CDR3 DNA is TGCCCCGCGGGCGGGAGAGTGGCAGATACGCAGTATTTT. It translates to CPAGGRVADTQYF.

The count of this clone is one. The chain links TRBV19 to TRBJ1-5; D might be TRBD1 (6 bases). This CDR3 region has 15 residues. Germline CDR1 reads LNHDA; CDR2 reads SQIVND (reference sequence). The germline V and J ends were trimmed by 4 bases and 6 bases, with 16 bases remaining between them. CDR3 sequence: CASSTDRFNAQPQHF. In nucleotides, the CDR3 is TGTGCCAGTAGTACCGACAGGTTTAATGCTCAGCCCCAGCATTTT.

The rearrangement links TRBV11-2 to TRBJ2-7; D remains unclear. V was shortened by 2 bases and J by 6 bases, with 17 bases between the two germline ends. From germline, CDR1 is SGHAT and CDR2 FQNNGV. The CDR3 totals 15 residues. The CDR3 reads CASSLSNVAVLEQYF. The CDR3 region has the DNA TGTGCCAGCAGCTTATCTAACGTGGCGGTGCTCGAGCAGTACTTC. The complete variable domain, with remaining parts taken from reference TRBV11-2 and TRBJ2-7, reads EAGVAQSPRYKIIEKRQSVAFWCNPISGHATLYWYQQILGQGPKLLIQFQNNGVVDDSQLPKDRFSAERLKGVDSTLKIQPAKLEDSAVYLCASSLSNVAVLEQYFGPGTRLTVT.

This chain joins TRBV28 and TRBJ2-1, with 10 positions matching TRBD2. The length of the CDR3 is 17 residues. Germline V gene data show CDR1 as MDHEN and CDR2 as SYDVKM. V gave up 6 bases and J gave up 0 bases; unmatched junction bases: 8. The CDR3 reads CASSARTSGGSYNEQFF. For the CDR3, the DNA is TGTGCCAGCAGCGCAAGGACTAGCGGAGGCTCCTACAATGAGCAGTTCTTC.

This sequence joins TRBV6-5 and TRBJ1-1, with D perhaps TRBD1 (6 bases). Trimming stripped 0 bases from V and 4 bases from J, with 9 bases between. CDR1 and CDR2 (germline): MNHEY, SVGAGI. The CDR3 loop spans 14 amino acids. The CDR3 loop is CASSYSQGLTEAFF. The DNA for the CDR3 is TGTGCCAGCAGTTACTCACAGGGCCTCACTGAAGCTTTCTTT.

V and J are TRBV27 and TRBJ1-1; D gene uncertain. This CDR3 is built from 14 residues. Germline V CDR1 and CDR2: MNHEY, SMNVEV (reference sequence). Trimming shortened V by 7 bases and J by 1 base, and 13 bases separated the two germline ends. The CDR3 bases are TGTGCCAGCACCCCTAGCACTGGGAACACTGAAGCTTTCTTT. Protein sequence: CASTPSTGNTEAFF.

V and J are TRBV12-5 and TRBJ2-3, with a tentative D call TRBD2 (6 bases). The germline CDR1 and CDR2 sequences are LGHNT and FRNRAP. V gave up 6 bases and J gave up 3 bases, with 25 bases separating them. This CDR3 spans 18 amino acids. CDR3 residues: CASGRGGREMPGTDTQYF. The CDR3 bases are TGTGCTAGTGGAAGGGGAGGCAGGGAAATGCCGGGAACAGATACGCAGTATTTT.